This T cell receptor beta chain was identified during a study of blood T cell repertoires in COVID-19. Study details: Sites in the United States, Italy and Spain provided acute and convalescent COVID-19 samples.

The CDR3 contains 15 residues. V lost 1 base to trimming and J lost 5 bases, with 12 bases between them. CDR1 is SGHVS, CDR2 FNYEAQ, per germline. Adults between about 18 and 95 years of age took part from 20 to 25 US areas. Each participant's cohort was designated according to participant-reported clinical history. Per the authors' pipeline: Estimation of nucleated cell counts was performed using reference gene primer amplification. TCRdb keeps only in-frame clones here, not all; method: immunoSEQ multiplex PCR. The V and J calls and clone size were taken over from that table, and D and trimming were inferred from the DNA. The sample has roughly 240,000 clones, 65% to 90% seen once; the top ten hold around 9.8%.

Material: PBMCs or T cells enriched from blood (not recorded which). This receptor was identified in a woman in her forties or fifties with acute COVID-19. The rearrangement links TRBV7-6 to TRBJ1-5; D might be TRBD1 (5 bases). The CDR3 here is CASSLGRVGDQPQHF. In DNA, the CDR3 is TGTGCCAGCAGCTTAGGGAGGGTAGGGGATCAGCCCCAGCATTTT.